This T cell receptor (beta chain) originates from a study of cytomegalovirus exposure and HLA in healthy donors. Background on the study: The approximately 110 validation repertoires used a platform that matched the one used for the 600 to 750 first-cohort repertoires, as a later analysis reported.

Assay: immunoSEQ multiplex PCR; the TCRdb copy retains only in-frame clones and omits some. Here the sample spans about 190,000 clones, about four fifths being singletons. The V and J ends lost 8 bases and 8 bases, in that order; junction bases with no gene match: 10. This CDR3 is built from 13 residues. Germline CDR1 and CDR2: MNHNY and SVGAGI (reference sequence). Separation from the roughly 700-subject first cohort characterized the roughly 130-subject validation cohort, to which the donors belonged. Study-level findings and limits: Accounts indicate the classifier identified cytomegalovirus status with strong specificity and sensitivity.

Comments on this clone: What it binds is not known.

This chain uses TRBV6-6 with TRBJ2-3; TRBD1 agrees at 7 bases. The sequencing input was PBMCs. The sequence was obtained from a woman aged 18-29 years in good health and CMV-seropositive. The CDR3 sequence: CASHRQGRGTQYF. The CDR3 DNA reads as TGTGCCAGCCACCGACAGGGTAGAGGTACGCAGTATTTT.